Listed here is a single T cell receptor beta chain. The antigen is undetermined. The data were obtained in a study of T cell responses to AZD1222 COVID-19 vaccine. Study at large: Some second doses came at about 4 weeks and others at about 12 weeks; these were pooled. Findings of the study overall: No repertoire was sampled before or during the peak T cell response, only after it. Spike-specific TCR breadth and depth were elevated following two AZD1222 doses. The number of AZD1222 recipients seropositive at baseline was only five to seven.

The CDR3 is 14 residues long. The V end was cut by 0 bases, the J end by 4 bases, with 9 bases between. Germline-derived CDR1 and CDR2 are LGHNA and YNFKEQ. The assay was immunoSEQ multiplex PCR, and TCRdb's table has in-frame clones only and misses some. The data hold roughly 180,000 clones, with approximately 92% observed a single time. V and J are TRBV4-2 and TRBJ1-1, with D hard to call. The TCR originated in an adult in good health. This sample comprised peripheral blood, obtained on day 0 of AZD1222 vaccination. The CDR3 loop reads CASSQDHPGTEAFF. CDR3 nucleotide sequence: TGTGCCAGCAGCCAAGATCACCCAGGCACTGAAGCTTTCTTT.